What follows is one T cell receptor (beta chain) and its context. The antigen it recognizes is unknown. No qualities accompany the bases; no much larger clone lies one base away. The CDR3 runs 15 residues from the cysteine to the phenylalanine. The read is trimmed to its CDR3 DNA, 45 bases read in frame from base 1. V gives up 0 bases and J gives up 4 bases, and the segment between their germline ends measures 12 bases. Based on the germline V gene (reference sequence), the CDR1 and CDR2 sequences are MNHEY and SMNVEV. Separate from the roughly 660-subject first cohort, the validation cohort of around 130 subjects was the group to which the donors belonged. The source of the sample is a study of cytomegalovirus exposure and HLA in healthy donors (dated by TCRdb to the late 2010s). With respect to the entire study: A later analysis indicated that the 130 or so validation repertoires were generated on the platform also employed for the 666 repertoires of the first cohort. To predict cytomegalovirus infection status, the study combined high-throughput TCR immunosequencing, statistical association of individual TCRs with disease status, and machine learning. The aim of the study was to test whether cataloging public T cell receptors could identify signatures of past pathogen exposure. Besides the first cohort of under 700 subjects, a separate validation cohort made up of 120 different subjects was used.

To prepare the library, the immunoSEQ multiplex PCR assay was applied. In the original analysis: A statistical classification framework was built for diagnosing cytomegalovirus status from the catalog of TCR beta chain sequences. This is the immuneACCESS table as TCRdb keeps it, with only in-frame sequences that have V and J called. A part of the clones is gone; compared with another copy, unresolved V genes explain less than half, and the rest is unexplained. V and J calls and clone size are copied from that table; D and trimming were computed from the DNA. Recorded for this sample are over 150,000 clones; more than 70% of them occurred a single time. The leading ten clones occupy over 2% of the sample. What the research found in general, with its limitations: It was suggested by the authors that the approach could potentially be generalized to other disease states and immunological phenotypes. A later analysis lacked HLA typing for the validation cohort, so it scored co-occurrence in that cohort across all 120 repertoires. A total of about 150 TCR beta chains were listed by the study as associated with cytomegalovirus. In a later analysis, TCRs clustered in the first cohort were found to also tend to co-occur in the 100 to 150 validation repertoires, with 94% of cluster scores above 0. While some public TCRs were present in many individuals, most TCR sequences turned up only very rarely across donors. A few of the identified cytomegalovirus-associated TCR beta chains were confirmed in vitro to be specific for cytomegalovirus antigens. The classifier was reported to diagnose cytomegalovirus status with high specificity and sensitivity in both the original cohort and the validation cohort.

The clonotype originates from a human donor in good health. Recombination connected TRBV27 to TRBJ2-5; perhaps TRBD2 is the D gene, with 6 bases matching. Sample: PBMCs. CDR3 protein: CASSLSNSGVETQYF. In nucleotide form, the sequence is TGTGCCAGCAGTTTATCTAATTCGGGAGTAGAGACCCAGTACTTC.